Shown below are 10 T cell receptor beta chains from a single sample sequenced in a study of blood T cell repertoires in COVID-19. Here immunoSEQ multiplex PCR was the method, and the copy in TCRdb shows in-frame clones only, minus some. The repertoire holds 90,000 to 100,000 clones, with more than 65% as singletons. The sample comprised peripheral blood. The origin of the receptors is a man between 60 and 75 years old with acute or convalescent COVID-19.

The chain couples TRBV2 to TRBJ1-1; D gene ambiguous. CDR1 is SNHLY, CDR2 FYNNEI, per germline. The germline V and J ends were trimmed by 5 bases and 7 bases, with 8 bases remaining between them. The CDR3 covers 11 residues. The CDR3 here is CASSNTLEAFF. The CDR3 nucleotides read TGTGCCAGCAGTAACACCCTTGAAGCTTTCTTT.

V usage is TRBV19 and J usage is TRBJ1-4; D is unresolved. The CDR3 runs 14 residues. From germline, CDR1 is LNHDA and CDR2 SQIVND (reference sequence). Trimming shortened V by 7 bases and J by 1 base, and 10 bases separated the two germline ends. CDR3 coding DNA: TGTGCCAGTAAGGAGGGAGGAACTAATGAAAAACTGTTTTTT. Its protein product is CASKEGGTNEKLFF.

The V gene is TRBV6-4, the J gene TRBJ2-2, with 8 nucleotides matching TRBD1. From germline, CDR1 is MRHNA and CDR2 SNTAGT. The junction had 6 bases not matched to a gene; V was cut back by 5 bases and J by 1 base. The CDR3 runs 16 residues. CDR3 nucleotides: TGTGCCAGCAGTATTTCCGGGACAGGGAACACCGGGGAGCTGTTTTTT. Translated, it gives CASSISGTGNTGELFF.

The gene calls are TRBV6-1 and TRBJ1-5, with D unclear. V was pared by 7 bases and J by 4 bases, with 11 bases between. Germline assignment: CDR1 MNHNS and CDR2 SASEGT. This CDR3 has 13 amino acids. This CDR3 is CASKPRGNQPQHF. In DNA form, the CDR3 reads TGTGCCAGCAAACCCCGAGGGAATCAGCCCCAGCATTTT.

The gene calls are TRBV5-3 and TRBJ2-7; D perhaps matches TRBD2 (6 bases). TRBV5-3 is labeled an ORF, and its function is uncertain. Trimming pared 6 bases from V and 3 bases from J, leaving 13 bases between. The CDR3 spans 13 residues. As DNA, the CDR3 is TGTGCCAGAAACTATACGGGGGACTACGAGCAGTACTTC. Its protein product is CARNYTGDYEQYF.

The CDR3 nucleotides read TGTGCCAGCAGCTTAGGAGGGTATGGGGCCAACGTCCTGACTTTC. Its protein product is CASSLGGYGANVLTF. The genes are TRBV7-8 and TRBJ2-6; maybe TRBD2 (5 bases). Trimming pared 1 base from V and 3 bases from J, leaving 7 bases between. The CDR3 is 15 residues long. Germline V gene lookup returns CDR1 SGHVS and CDR2 FQNEAQ.

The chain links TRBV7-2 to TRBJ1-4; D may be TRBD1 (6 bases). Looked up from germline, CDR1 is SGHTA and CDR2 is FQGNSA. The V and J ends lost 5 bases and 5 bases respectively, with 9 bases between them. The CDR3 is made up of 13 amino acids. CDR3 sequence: CASSGQYNEKLFF. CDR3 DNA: TGTGCCAGCAGCGGACAGTACAATGAAAAACTGTTTTTT.

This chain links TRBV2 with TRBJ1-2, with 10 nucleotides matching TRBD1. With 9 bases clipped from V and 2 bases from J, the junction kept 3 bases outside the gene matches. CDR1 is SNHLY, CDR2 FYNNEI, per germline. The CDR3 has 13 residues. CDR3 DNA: TGTGCCAGGACAGGGGGCGAAAACTATGGCTACACCTTC. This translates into CARTGGENYGYTF.

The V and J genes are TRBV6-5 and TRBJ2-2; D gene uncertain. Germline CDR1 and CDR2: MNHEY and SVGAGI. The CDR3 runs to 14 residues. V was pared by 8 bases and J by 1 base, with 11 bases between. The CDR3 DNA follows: TGTGCCAGCGTCTCTAGGAGGAACACCGGGGAGCTGTTTTTT. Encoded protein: CASVSRRNTGELFF.

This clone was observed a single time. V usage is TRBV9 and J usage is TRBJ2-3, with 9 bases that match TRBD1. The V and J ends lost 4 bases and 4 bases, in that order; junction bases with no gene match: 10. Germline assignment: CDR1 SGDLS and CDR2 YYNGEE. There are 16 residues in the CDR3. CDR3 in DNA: TGTGCCAGCAGCATCAGAGGACAGGGGCCCCCAGATACGCAGTATTTT. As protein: CASSIRGQGPPDTQYF.